This T cell receptor (beta chain) is from a study of blood T cell repertoires in COVID-19. Study details: PBMCs, B-cell-depleted T cells, or T cells provided the cDNA or gDNA that made up the material.

Libraries were prepared by immunoSEQ multiplex PCR; TCRdb keeps only in-frame clonotypes and omits some of them. The table shows hundreds of thousands of clones, with more than 70% occurring only once. The sample consisted of peripheral blood. The sequence came from a woman in her sixties or seventies with COVID-19, enrolled during active disease.

In DNA, the CDR3 is TGTGCCAGCAGCTTGGTCGAGACAGTAGAAAAACTGTTTTTT. It translates to CASSLVETVEKLFF. This sequence joins TRBV5-5 and TRBJ1-4; a possible D gene is TRBD1 (5 bases). The CDR3 spans 14 residues. Germline CDR1 SGHKS, CDR2 YYEKEE (reference sequence). V lost 0 bases and J lost 8, with 11 bases in between.